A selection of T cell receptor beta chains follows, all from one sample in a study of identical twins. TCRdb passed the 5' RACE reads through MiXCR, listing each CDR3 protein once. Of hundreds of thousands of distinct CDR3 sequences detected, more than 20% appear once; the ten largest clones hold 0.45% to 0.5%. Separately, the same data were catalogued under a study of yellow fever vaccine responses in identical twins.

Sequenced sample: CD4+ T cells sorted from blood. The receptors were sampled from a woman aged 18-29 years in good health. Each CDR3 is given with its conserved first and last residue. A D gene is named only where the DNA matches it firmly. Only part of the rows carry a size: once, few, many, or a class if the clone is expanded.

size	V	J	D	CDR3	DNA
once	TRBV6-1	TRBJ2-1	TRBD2	CASSQLAGGTYNEQFF	TGTGCCAGCAGTCAACTAGCGGGGGGGACATACAATGAGCAGTTCTTC
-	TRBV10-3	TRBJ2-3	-	CAIVARDSTDTQYF	TGTGCCATCGTTGCGCGGGACAGCACAGATACGCAGTATTTT
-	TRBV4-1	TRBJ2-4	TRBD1	CASSHRGQGNIQYF	TGCGCCAGCAGCCACAGGGGGCAGGGAAACATTCAGTACTTC
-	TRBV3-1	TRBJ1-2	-	CASSQPPGRAERNYGYTF	TGTGCCAGCAGCCAACCCCCGGGTCGGGCAGAGCGAAACTATGGCTACACCTTC
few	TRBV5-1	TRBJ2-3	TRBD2	CASSLATSGNTDTQYF	TGCGCCAGCAGCTTGGCCACTAGCGGGAACACAGATACGCAGTATTTT
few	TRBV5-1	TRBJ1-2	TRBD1	CASSSSTGDSGYTF	TGCGCCAGCAGCTCCTCGACAGGGGACAGTGGCTACACCTTC
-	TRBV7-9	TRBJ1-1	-	CASSSNSMNTEAFF	TGTGCCAGCAGCTCGAACAGCATGAACACTGAAGCTTTCTTT
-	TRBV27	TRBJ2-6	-	CASSLWGIQANVLTF	TGTGCCAGCAGTTTGTGGGGAATTCAGGCCAACGTCCTGACTTTC
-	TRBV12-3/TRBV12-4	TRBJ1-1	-	CASTDDGGLNTEAFF	TGTGCCAGCACTGACGACGGTGGGTTGAACACTGAAGCTTTCTTT
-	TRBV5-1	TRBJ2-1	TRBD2	CASSLISGGASTYNEQFF	TGCGCCAGCAGCTTAATAAGCGGGGGGGCCTCAACCTACAATGAGCAGTTCTTC
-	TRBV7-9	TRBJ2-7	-	CASSLSRSGSYEQYF	TGTGCCAGCAGCTTAAGTCGGAGCGGTTCCTACGAGCAGTACTTC
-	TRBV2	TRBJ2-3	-	CASRAASTDTQYF	TGTGCCAGTAGAGCGGCCAGCACAGATACGCAGTATTTT
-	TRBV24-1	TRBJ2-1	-	CATGRGYNEQFF	TGTGCCACCGGAAGGGGCTACAATGAGCAGTTCTTC
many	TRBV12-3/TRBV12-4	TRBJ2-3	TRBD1	CATAGGRGQGDTQYF	TGTGCCACCGCAGGGGGCAGGGGGCAGGGAGATACGCAGTATTTT
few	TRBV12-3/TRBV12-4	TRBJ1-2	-	CASSLAVAGTGYTF	TGTGCCAGCAGTTTAGCGGTTGCAGGGACGGGCTACACCTTC
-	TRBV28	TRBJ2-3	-	CASSSPTSFGTDTQYF	TGTGCCAGCAGTTCCCCTACTAGCTTCGGCACAGATACGCAGTATTTT
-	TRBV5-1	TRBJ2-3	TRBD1	CASSSRQGDTDTQYF	TGCGCCAGCAGCTCGCGACAGGGCGACACAGATACGCAGTATTTT
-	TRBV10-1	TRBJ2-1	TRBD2	CASSETLLAGAGEQFF	TGCGCCAGCAGTGAGACCTTACTAGCGGGAGCGGGAGAGCAGTTCTTC
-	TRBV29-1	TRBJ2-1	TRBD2	CSVSTGTSRYNEQFF	TGCAGCGTCTCTACCGGGACTAGTCGATACAATGAGCAGTTCTTC
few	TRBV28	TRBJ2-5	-	CASSSGAVATQYF	TGTGCCAGCAGTTCCGGAGCTGTGGCGACCCAGTACTTC
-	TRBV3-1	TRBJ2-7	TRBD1	CASSQIRQGSYEQYF	TGTGCCAGCAGCCAAATACGACAGGGGTCCTACGAGCAGTACTTC
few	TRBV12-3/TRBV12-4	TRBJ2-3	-	CASSLLAHRPDTQYF	TGTGCCAGCAGCTTACTGGCCCATCGCCCAGATACGCAGTATTTT
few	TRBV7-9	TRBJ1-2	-	CASSPDPGMTF	TGTGCCAGCAGCCCCGACCCGGGAATGACCTTC
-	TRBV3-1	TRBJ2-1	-	CASSFPDRLNEQFF	TGTGCCAGCAGCTTCCCCGACAGGCTGAATGAGCAGTTCTTC
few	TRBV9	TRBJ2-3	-	CASSVMGNTDTQYF	TGTGCCAGCAGCGTAATGGGAAACACAGATACGCAGTATTTT
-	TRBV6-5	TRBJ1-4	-	CASSYSFDTTTNEKLFF	TGTGCCAGCAGTTACTCGTTCGATACAACAACTAATGAAAAACTGTTTTTT
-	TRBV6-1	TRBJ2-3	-	CASIRADTQYF	TGTGCCAGCATCAGGGCAGATACGCAGTATTTT
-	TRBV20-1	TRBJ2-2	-	CSASSGKPANTGELFF	TGCAGTGCTAGCAGTGGGAAGCCCGCGAACACCGGGGAGCTGTTTTTT
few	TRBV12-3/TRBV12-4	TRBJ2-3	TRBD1	CASSFRQGADTQYF	TGTGCCAGCAGTTTCAGACAGGGAGCAGATACGCAGTATTTT
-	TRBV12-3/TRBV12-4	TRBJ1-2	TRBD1	CATRGTYYGYTF	TGTGCCACCAGGGGGACCTACTATGGCTACACCTTC
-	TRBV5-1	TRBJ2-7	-	CASSFRVLAEQYF	TGCGCCAGCAGCTTCCGGGTTCTTGCCGAGCAGTACTTC
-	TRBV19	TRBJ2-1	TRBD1	CASSIEGAGEQFF	TGTGCCAGTAGTATCGAGGGGGCTGGTGAGCAGTTCTTC
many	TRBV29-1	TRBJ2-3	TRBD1	CSVEPGQGGFLDTQYF	TGCAGCGTCGAGCCGGGACAGGGTGGGTTTTTAGATACGCAGTATTTT
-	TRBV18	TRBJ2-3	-	CASSRRRDPSTDTQYF	TGTGCCAGCTCACGACGCCGGGACCCGAGCACAGATACGCAGTATTTT
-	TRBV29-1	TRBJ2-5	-	CSEARGETQYF	TGCAGCGAGGCGCGCGGGGAGACCCAGTACTTC
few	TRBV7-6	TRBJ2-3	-	CASSLGVKSTDTQYF	TGTGCCAGCAGCTTAGGAGTTAAGAGCACAGATACGCAGTATTTT
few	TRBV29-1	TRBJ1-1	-	CSVGRGGTMNTEAFF	TGCAGCGTTGGGAGAGGAGGGACCATGAACACTGAAGCTTTCTTT
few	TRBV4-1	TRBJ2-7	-	CASSQVGETYEQYF	TGCGCCAGCAGCCAAGTGGGGGAGACCTACGAGCAGTACTTC
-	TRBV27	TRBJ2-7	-	CASSLTQTGGLEQYF	TGTGCCAGCAGTTTAACACAGACAGGCGGGCTCGAGCAGTACTTC
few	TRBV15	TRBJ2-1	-	CATSRTDPEPFF	TGTGCCACCAGTAGAACGGATCCGGAACCGTTCTTC
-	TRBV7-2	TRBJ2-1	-	CASSLARTGDPFF	TGTGCCAGCAGCTTAGCGAGAACAGGAGACCCGTTCTTC
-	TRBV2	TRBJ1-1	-	CASSEMGRGVGTEAFF	TGTGCCAGCAGTGAAATGGGGAGGGGAGTGGGCACTGAAGCTTTCTTT
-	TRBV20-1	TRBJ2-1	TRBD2	CSAYQLAGVYNEQFF	TGCAGTGCTTACCAACTAGCGGGAGTCTACAATGAGCAGTTCTTC
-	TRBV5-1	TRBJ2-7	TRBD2	CASSLTRERAEQYF	TGCGCCAGCAGCTTGACGCGGGAGAGGGCCGAGCAGTACTTC
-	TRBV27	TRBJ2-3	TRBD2	CASSSGTSGGPDTQYF	TGTGCCAGCAGTTCCGGGACTAGCGGGGGCCCAGATACGCAGTATTTT
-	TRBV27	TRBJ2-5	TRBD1	CASSPHQSGGLETQYF	TGTGCCAGCAGTCCCCACCAGTCAGGGGGCCTGGAGACCCAGTACTTC